The clone carrying this T cell receptor beta chain appeared once. The sample comes from a study of blood T cell repertoires in COVID-19. Across the study: Acute-phase and convalescent COVID-19 samples originated in the United States, Italy and Spain. T cells, B-cell-depleted T cells, or PBMCs supplied cDNA or gDNA.

The CDR3 spans 13 residues. Germline CDR1 and CDR2: MNHEY and SMNVEV (reference sequence). V gave up 10 bases and J gave up 3 bases; unmatched junction bases: 5. As handled by the study authors: Nucleated cell number was recorded as an estimate derived from reference gene primer amplification. Produced via immunoSEQ multiplex PCR; TCRdb's table is partial and in-frame only. V, J and clone size were drawn from that table, and D and trimming were deduced from the DNA. The profile shows roughly 160,000 clones, approximately 79% of them singletons. The sample consisted of peripheral blood. The V and J genes are TRBV27 and TRBJ2-2; 7 nucleotides agree with TRBD2. This clonotype was sampled from a woman older than 75 with acute or convalescent COVID-19. The CDR3 loop reads CAIGTTHTGELFF. Written as DNA, the CDR3 is TGTGCCATTGGGACTACTCACACCGGGGAGCTGTTTTTT.